These 28 T cell receptor beta chains were sequenced from one sample in a study of PD-1 blockade in classical Hodgkin lymphoma. Patients all relapsed after autologous stem cell transplantation, and there was variation in brentuximab vedotin exposure. Produced via immunoSEQ multiplex PCR; TCRdb's table is partial and in-frame only. The table shows 66,000 or so clones, with about 70% occurring only once. The specimen was peripheral blood mononuclear cells (PBMCs), collected before the second cycle of nivolumab. The receptors here all came from a human donor with classical Hodgkin lymphoma.

This CDR3 is CASSLSSSGANVLTF. In DNA, the CDR3 is TGTGCCAGCAGTTTATCGAGCTCTGGGGCCAACGTCCTGACTTTC. The rearrangement uses TRBV28 and TRBJ2-6, with D hard to call. This CDR3 region has 15 residues. V was shortened by 1 base and J by 0 bases, with 4 bases between the two germline ends. Germline V gene sequence: CDR1 MDHEN, CDR2 SYDVKM.

Notes on this clone: Within the sample, other DNA sequences also encode this same CDR3. The CDR3 nucleotides read TGCGCCAGCAGCTTGGAAGGTTCGAACACTGAAGCTTTCTTT. This translates into CASSLEGSNTEAFF. The chain is built from TRBV5-1 and TRBJ1-1; D is ambiguous. The CDR3 length is 14 residues. The germline V gene encodes CDR1 SGHRS and CDR2 YFSETQ. V was pared by 0 bases and J by 1 base, with 7 bases between.

V usage is TRBV2 and J usage is TRBJ1-2; no reliable D call. The germline CDR1 and CDR2 sequences are SNHLY and FYNNEI. There are 12 residues in the CDR3. The germline V and J ends were trimmed by 1 base and 4 bases, with 4 bases remaining between them. CDR3 region: CASSEGTYGYTF. The CDR3 DNA is TGTGCCAGCAGTGAAGGGACCTATGGCTACACCTTC.

This clone was picked up a small number of times. CDR3 protein: CASSFRGPGRTEAFF. Written as DNA, the CDR3 is TGTGCCAGCAGTTTCCGGGGCCCGGGGAGGACTGAAGCTTTCTTT. The chain is built from TRBV2 and TRBJ1-1; D is perhaps TRBD1 (5 bases). This CDR3 region has 15 residues. V lost 5 bases and J 5 bases, leaving 18 bases between the germline ends. CDR1 is SNHLY and CDR2 is FYNNEI in the germline V gene.

The CDR3 spells CASSLLGRTYEQYF. The CDR3 nucleotides read TGTGCCAGCAGTTTACTCGGACGGACCTACGAGCAGTACTTC. V usage is TRBV27 and J usage is TRBJ2-7; D is unclear. V shed 2 bases and J shed 2 bases, with 10 bases lying between them. Per germline, CDR1 MNHEY and CDR2 SMNVEV (reference sequence). There are 14 residues in the CDR3.

The chain carries TRBV27 and TRBJ2-7; D is uncertain. V was pared by 4 bases and J by 6 bases, with 7 bases between. This CDR3 comprises 11 residues. Looked up from germline, CDR1 is MNHEY and CDR2 is SMNVEV (reference sequence). CDR3 residues: CASSSRGEQYF. CDR3 bases: TGTGCCAGCAGTTCTCGAGGCGAGCAGTACTTC.

Only a few counts were recorded for this clone. V is TRBV7-3 and J is TRBJ1-2; D is unresolved. V was pared by 5 bases and J by 4 bases, with 14 bases between. The CDR3 loop spans 14 amino acids. Germline V gives CDR1 SGHTA, CDR2 FQGTGA. The CDR3 bases are TGTGCCAGCAGCCCGTTGGGCAGACCCTATGGCTACACCTTC. As protein: CASSPLGRPYGYTF.

The chain combines TRBV7-3 with TRBJ2-3, with D tentatively TRBD2 (6 bases). The germline CDR1 and CDR2 sequences are SGHTA and FQGTGA. V was cut by 4 bases and J by 8 bases, with 16 bases left in between. The CDR3 sequence is 14 residues long. CDR3 DNA sequence: TGTGCCAGCAGCTCCGGAGCGGGCAGGGCTACGCAGTATTTT. Protein: CASSSGAGRATQYF.

The V call is TRBV29-1, the J call TRBJ2-6; a weak D match, TRBD1 (5 bases). In germline, CDR1 is SQVTM, CDR2 ANQGSEA. This CDR3 is 17 amino acids long. Trimming removed 7 bases at V and 1 base at J, with 20 bases between. Here the CDR3 DNA reads TGCAGCGCCCTTATTATCCAGGGCTCTTCTGGGGCCAACGTCCTGACTTTC. Its protein product is CSALIIQGSSGANVLTF.

This clone was detected a few times. The chain recombines TRBV19 with TRBJ2-1; no definite D call. The CDR3 totals 17 residues. From germline, CDR1 is LNHDA and CDR2 SQIVND (reference sequence). Trimming took off 8 bases at V and 4 bases at J, with 24 bases between the two ends. CDR3 in amino acids: CASRSQSLEVRYNEQFF. In DNA form, the CDR3 reads TGTGCCAGTCGGAGCCAATCTCTAGAGGTGCGGTACAATGAGCAGTTCTTC. Based on the CDR3 plus reference TRBV19 and TRBJ2-1, the full variable domain is DGGITQSPKYLFRKEGQNVTLSCEQNLNHDAMYWYRQDPGQGLRLIYYSQIVNDFQKGDIAEGYSVSREKKESFPLTVTSAQKNPTAFYLCASRSQSLEVRYNEQFFGPGTRLTVL.

A remark on this clone: Other nucleotide sequences in the sample specify the same CDR3. V gene TRBV19 combines with J gene TRBJ1-5; no clear D. With 6 bases removed from V and 2 bases from J, the gap between germline ends came to 5 bases. This CDR3 region has 12 residues. Germline V gives CDR1 LNHDA, CDR2 SQIVND (reference sequence). CDR3 residues: CASRGRNQPQHF. In DNA, the CDR3 is TGTGCCAGTAGGGGCCGCAATCAGCCCCAGCATTTT.

The chain carries TRBV6-5 and TRBJ1-1; TRBD1 matches 10 bases. V lost 3 bases and J lost 5; bases outside the gene matches: 3. CDR3 length equals 14 residues. Germline V gene sequence: CDR1 MNHEY, CDR2 SVGAGI. The CDR3 here is CASSYGTGVTEAFF. The CDR3 DNA reads as TGTGCCAGCAGTTATGGGACAGGGGTGACTGAAGCTTTCTTT.

The chain carries TRBV6-5 and TRBJ1-6; D remains ambiguous. The germline V and J ends were trimmed by 5 bases and 11 bases, with 7 bases remaining between them. The CDR3 covers 11 residues. From germline, CDR1 is MNHEY and CDR2 SVGAGI. The CDR3 DNA reads as TGTGCCAGCAGTGAAGGGCCACCCCTCCACTTT. It translates to CASSEGPPLHF.

The V and J genes are TRBV19 and TRBJ2-7; 8 positions agree with TRBD1. The CDR3 extends over 14 amino acids. CDR1 and CDR2 (germline): LNHDA, SQIVND (reference sequence). Trimming removed 6 bases from V and 3 bases from J; junction bases left unmatched: 7. In DNA form, the CDR3 reads TGTGCCAGTAGCCCCAGACAGGGGAGCTACGAGCAGTACTTC. It is translated as CASSPRQGSYEQYF. Based on the CDR3 plus reference TRBV19 and TRBJ2-7, the full variable domain is DGGITQSPKYLFRKEGQNVTLSCEQNLNHDAMYWYRQDPGQGLRLIYYSQIVNDFQKGDIAEGYSVSREKKESFPLTVTSAQKNPTAFYLCASSPRQGSYEQYFGPGTRLTVT.

The rearrangement joins TRBV10-3 to TRBJ2-5, with 9 bases matching TRBD2. The germline CDR1 and CDR2 sequences are ENHRY and SYGVKD. V trimming: 7 bases; J trimming: 5 bases; junction bases outside the gene matches: 11. CDR3 length equals 15 residues. The CDR3 bases are TGTGCCATCAATAGGCGGGAGGGCCCTCGGGAGACCCAGTACTTC. This codes for CAINRREGPRETQYF.

The V call is TRBV30, the J call TRBJ2-2; TRBD2 matches 8 bases. With 2 bases clipped from V and 5 bases from J, the junction kept 10 bases outside the gene matches. The CDR3 runs to 16 residues. Germline assignment: CDR1 GTSNPN and CDR2 SVGIG (reference sequence). The CDR3 reads CAWSPPGLVKTGELFF. In DNA, the CDR3 is TGTGCCTGGAGTCCCCCGGGACTAGTTAAAACCGGGGAGCTGTTTTTT.

A few counts support this clone. This chain uses TRBV6-5 with TRBJ1-1; D ambiguous. Germline V lookup: CDR1 MNHEY, CDR2 SVGAGI. Trimming took off 6 bases at V and 1 base at J, with 6 bases between the two ends. This CDR3 has 12 amino acids. CDR3 DNA sequence: TGTGCCAGCAGCCGTGGGAACACTGAAGCTTTCTTT. Translated, it gives CASSRGNTEAFF.

Turning to this clone: The junction and the germline gene differ at one end; a read error may be behind it. This chain connects TRBV6-6 to TRBJ2-5; unclear D gene. Looked up from germline, CDR1 is MNHNY and CDR2 is SVGAGI (reference sequence). The CDR3 is 11 amino acids. CDR3 region: CASSRQQTQYF. For the CDR3, the DNA is TGTGCCAGCAGTCGCCAACAGACCCAGTACTTC.

DNA for the CDR3: TGCGCCAGCAGGGGAGGGACAGGGGCTGGGAATGAGCAGTTCTTC. The encoded protein is CASRGGTGAGNEQFF. The chain carries TRBV5-1 and TRBJ2-1, with 10 nucleotides matching TRBD1. V trimming: 5 bases; J trimming: 7 bases; junction bases outside the gene matches: 9. CDR1 SGHRS and CDR2 YFSETQ come from the germline V gene. The CDR3 contains 15 residues.

V and J are TRBV27 and TRBJ2-7, with D tentatively TRBD1 or TRBD2 (6 bases each). Per the germline V gene, CDR1 is MNHEY and CDR2 is SMNVEV (reference sequence). This CDR3 is built from 15 residues. Trimming stripped 6 bases from V and 1 base from J, with 16 bases between. CDR3 sequence: CASREGHSFSYEQYF. The CDR3 bases are TGTGCCAGCAGGGAGGGACACTCGTTTTCCTACGAGCAGTACTTC.

This clone was seen once. J is TRBJ1-2 and V is TRBV6-1; D is unresolved. CDR3 size: 15 residues. Looked up from germline, CDR1 is MNHNS and CDR2 is SASEGT. Trimming removed 7 bases from V and 1 base from J, with 16 bases in between. CDR3 in amino acids: CASTLRRTDNYGYTF. The CDR3 coding sequence is TGTGCCAGCACCCTGCGTAGGACCGATAACTATGGCTACACCTTC.

V gene TRBV5-6 combines with J gene TRBJ2-3; 8 nucleotides line up with TRBD1. The CDR3 spans 18 residues. Germline CDR1 and CDR2: SGHDT and YYEEEE. The V gene end was trimmed by 4 bases and the J gene end by 3 bases; junction bases not matched to a gene: 16. The CDR3 sequence: CASSRQLGRGLRTDTQYF. CDR3 bases: TGTGCCAGCAGCCGACAGTTGGGCAGGGGGCTTCGGACAGATACGCAGTATTTT.

This clone was observed a few times. The J gene is TRBJ2-1, the V gene TRBV4-1, with 7 positions matching TRBD2. V gave up 3 bases and J gave up 1 base; unmatched junction bases: 6. Germline V lookup: CDR1 MGHRA, CDR2 YSYEKL. The CDR3 covers 16 residues. As DNA, the CDR3 is TGCGCCAGCAGCCATGGGGAGGGGCCGTCCTACAATGAGCAGTTCTTC. This encodes CASSHGEGPSYNEQFF.

The chain links TRBV19 to TRBJ1-2; D gene uncertain. The CDR3 is 14 amino acids. Trimming cost V 2 bases and J 2 bases, with 9 bases left between them. Germline V gene sequence: CDR1 LNHDA, CDR2 SQIVND (reference sequence). This CDR3 reads CASSINSKNYGYTF. The CDR3 nucleotides read TGTGCCAGTAGTATAAACAGTAAAAACTATGGCTACACCTTC. The full variable domain, in which reference TRBV19 and TRBJ1-2 provide the parts outside the CDR3, is DGGITQSPKYLFRKEGQNVTLSCEQNLNHDAMYWYRQDPGQGLRLIYYSQIVNDFQKGDIAEGYSVSREKKESFPLTVTSAQKNPTAFYLCASSINSKNYGYTFGSGTRLTVV.

The rearrangement joins TRBV27 to TRBJ1-6; 9 nucleotides line up with TRBD1. V trimming: 4 bases; J trimming: 10 bases; junction bases outside the gene matches: 5. CDR1 and CDR2 from the germline V gene are MNHEY and SMNVEV (reference sequence). The CDR3 totals 14 residues. CDR3 in DNA: TGTGCCAGCAGTTACGACAGGGGGGCGTCACCCCTCCACTTT. It is translated as CASSYDRGASPLHF.

V gene TRBV7-9 combines with J gene TRBJ1-1, with TRBD1 matching 10 bases. Germline loops: CDR1 SEHNR, CDR2 FQNEAQ (reference sequence). The CDR3 contains 14 residues. Trimming took 5 bases from V and 7 from J; bases not matched to a gene: 7. The CDR3 nucleotides read TGTGCCAGCAGCCTCACCGGGACAGGGGATGAAGCTTTCTTT. Translated, it gives CASSLTGTGDEAFF.

CDR3 nucleotide sequence: TGCGCCAGCAGCGAGAACTCAAAGGGGAACAATGAGCAGTTCTTC. This codes for CASSENSKGNNEQFF. V gene TRBV5-1 combines with J gene TRBJ2-1; TRBD1 is a possible D gene (5 bases). Germline V CDR1 and CDR2: SGHRS, YFSETQ. CDR3 length: 15 amino acids. The ends were cut back, 4 bases at V and 5 bases at J, with 16 bases in the middle.

Only a few counts were recorded for this clone. The chain is built from TRBV19 and TRBJ1-5; D unresolved. This CDR3 is 17 amino acids long. Trimming cost V 3 bases and J 3 bases, with 18 bases left between them. Germline loops: CDR1 LNHDA, CDR2 SQIVND (reference sequence). Written as DNA, the CDR3 is TGTGCCAGTAGTATCTCACTCCCTGCACCGTCCAATCAGCCCCAGCATTTT. This encodes CASSISLPAPSNQPQHF.